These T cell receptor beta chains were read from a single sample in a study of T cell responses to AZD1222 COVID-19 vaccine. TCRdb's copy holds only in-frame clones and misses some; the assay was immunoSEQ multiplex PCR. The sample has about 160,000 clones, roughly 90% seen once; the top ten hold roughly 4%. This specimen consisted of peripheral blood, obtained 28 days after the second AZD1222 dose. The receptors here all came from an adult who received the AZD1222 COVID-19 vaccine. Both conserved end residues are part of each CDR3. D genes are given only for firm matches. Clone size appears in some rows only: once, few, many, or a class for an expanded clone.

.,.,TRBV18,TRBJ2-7,TGTGCCAGCTCACCATCTCCTGATACCTACGAGCAGTACTTC,CASSPSPDTYEQYF
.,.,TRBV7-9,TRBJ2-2,TGTGCCAGCAGCTTAACAGGAGGGCAAGGATTCGGGGAGCTGTTTTTT,CASSLTGGQGFGELFF
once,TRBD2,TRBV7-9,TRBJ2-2,TGTGCCAGCAGCACCGAGGTGGCAGCGGGGGGTCCGAACACCGGGGAGCTGTTTTTT,CASSTEVAAGGPNTGELFF
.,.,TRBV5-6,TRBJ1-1,TGTGCCAGCAGCACGAACAGAGAAGCTTTCTTT,CASSTNREAFF
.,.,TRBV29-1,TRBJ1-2,TGCAGCGTGACCATGAGAGCTAACTATGGCTACACCTTC,CSVTMRANYGYTF
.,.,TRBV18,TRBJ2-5,TGTGCCAGCTCACCACCTAACTCCGGGAGACACCAAGAGACCCAGTACTTC,CASSPPNSGRHQETQYF
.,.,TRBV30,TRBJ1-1,TGTGCCTGGAGTACCCCACCGGCTTTCTTT,CAWSTPPAFF
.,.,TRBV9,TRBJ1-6,TGTGCCAGCAGCGTAGGCAGTTTAGATTCACCCCTCCACTTT,CASSVGSLDSPLHF
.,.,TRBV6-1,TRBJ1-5,TGTGCCAGCAGTGAAGAAAACCTACACGATCAGCCCCAGCATTTT,CASSEENLHDQPQHF
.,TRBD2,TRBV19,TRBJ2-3,TGTGCCAGTAGTATTAGGCCTAGCGGAGGCACAGATACGCAGTATTTT,CASSIRPSGGTDTQYF